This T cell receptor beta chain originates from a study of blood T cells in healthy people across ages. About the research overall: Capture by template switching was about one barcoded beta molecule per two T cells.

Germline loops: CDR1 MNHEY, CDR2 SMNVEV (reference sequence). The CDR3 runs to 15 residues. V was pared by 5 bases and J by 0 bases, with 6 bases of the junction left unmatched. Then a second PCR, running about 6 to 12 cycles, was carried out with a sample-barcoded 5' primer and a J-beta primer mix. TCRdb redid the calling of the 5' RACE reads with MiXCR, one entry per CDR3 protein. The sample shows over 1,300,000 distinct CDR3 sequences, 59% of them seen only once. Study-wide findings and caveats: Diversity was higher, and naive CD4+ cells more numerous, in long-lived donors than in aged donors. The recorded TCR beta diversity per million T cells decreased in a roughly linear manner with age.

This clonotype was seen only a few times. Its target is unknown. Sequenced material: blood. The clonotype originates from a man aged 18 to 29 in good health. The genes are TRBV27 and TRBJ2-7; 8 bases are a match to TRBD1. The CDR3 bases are TGTGCCAGCAGTGGACAGGGATCGGCCTCCTACGAGCAGTACTTC. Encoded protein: CASSGQGSASYEQYF.